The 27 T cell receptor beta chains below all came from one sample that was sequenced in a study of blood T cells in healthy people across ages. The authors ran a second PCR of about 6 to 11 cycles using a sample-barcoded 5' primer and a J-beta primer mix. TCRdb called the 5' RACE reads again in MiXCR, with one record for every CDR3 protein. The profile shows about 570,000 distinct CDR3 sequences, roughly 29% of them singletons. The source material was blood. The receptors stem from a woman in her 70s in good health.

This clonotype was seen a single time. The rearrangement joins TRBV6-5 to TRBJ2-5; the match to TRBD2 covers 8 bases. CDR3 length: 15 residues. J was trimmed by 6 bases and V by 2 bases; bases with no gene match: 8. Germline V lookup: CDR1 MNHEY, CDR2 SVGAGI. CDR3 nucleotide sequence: TGTGCCAGCAGTTACCCGGGACTAGACGGGAAGACCCAGTACTTC. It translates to CASSYPGLDGKTQYF.

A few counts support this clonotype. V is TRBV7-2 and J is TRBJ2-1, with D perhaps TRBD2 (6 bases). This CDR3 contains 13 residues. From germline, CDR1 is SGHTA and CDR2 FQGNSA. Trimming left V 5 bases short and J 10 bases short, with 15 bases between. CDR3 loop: CASSPWLAKEQFF. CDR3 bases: TGTGCCAGCAGCCCCTGGCTAGCGAAAGAGCAGTTCTTC. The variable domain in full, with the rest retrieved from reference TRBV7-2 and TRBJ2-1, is GAGVSQSPSNKVTEKGKDVELRCDPISGHTALYWYRQSLGQGLEFLIYFQGNSAPDKSGLPSDRFSAERTGGSVSTLTIQRTQQEDSAVYLCASSPWLAKEQFFGPGTRLTVL.

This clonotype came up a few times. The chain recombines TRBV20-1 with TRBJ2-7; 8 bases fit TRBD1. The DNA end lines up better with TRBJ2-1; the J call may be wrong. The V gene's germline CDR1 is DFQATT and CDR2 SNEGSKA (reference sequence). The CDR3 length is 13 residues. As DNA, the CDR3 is TGCAGTGCTCCCGGACAGGGTACCTACGAGCAGTTCTTC. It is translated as CSAPGQGTYEQFF.

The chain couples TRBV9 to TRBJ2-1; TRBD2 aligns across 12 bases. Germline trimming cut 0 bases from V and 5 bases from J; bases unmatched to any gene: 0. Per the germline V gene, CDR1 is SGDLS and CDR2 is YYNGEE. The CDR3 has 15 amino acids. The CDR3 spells CASSVGLAGDNEQFF. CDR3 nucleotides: TGTGCCAGCAGCGTAGGACTAGCGGGGGACAATGAGCAGTTCTTC.

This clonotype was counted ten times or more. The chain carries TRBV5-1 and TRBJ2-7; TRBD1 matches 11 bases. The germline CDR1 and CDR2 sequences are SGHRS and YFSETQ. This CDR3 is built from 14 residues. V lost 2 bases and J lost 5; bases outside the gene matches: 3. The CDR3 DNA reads TGCGCCAGCAGCTTTGGGACAGGGGGAAACGAGCAGTACTTC. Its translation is CASSFGTGGNEQYF.

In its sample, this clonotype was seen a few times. The CDR3 DNA reads TGTGCCAGCAGTTACCTAACTAGCTCCGAGACCCAGTACTTC. Its protein product is CASSYLTSSETQYF. The chain has TRBV6-2 or TRBV6-3 and TRBJ2-5; perhaps TRBD2 as D (6 bases). Germline values: CDR1 MNHEY, CDR2 SVGEGT. The V end was cut by 2 bases, the J end by 5 bases, with 12 bases between. The CDR3 spans 14 residues.

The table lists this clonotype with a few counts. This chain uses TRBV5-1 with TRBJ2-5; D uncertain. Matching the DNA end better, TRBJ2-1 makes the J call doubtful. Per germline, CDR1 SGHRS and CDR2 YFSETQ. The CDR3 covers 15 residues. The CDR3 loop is CASSLDVALNNEQFF. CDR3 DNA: TGCGCCAGCAGCTTGGATGTGGCGTTAAACAATGAGCAGTTCTTC.

The CDR3 protein is CASSFSAGAKAKNIQYF. DNA for the CDR3: TGTGCCAGCAGCTTCTCGGCAGGGGCGAAAGCCAAAAACATTCAGTACTTC. This rearrangement joins TRBV7-8 to TRBJ2-4; TRBD1 might be the D (6 bases). Trimming shortened V by 3 bases and J by 0 bases, and 15 bases separated the two germline ends. The CDR3 has 17 amino acids. Germline CDR1 is SGHVS and CDR2 is FQNEAQ.

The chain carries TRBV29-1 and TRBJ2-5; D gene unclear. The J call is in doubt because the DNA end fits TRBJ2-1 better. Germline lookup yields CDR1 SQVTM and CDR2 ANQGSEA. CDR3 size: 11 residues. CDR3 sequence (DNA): TGCAGCATACAAAGAGGCAATGAGCAGTTCTTC. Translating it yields CSIQRGNEQFF.

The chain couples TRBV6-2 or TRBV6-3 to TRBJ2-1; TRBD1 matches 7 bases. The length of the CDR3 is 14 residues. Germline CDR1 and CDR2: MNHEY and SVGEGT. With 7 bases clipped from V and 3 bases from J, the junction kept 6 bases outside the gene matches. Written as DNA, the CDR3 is TGTGCCAGCACCCGGGACAGCGGCTACAATGAGCAGTTCTTC. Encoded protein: CASTRDSGYNEQFF.

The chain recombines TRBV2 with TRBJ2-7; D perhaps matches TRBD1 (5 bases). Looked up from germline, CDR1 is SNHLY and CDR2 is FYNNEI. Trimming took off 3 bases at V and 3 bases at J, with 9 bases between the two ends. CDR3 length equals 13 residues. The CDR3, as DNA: TGTGCCAGCAGTGAGGGGCGAGTCTACGAGCAGTACTTC. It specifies CASSEGRVYEQYF.

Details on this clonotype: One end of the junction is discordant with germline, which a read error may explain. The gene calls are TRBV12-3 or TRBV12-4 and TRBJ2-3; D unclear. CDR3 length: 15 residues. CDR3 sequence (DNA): TGTGCCAGCAGTTTGCGTCTGTTGAGAACAGATGCGCAGTATTTT. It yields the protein CASSLRLLRTDAQYF.

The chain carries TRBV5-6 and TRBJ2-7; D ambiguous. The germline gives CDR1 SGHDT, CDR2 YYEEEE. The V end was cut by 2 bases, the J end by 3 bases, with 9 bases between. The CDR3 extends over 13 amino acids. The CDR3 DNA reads TGTGCCAGCAGCTTTGATAGAAACTACGAGCAGTACTTC. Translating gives CASSFDRNYEQYF.

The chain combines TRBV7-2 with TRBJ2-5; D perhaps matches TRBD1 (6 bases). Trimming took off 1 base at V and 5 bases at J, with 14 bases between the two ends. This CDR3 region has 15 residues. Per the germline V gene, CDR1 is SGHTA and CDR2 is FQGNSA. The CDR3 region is CASSLEGGRWETQYF. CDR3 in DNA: TGTGCCAGCAGCTTAGAAGGGGGACGGTGGGAGACCCAGTACTTC.

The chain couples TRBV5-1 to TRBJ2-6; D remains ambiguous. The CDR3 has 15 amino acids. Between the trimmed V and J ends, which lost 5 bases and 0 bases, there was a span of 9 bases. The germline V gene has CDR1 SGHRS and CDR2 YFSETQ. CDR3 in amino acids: CASSIDLSGANVLTF. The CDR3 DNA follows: TGCGCCAGCAGTATTGACCTCTCTGGGGCCAACGTCCTGACTTTC.

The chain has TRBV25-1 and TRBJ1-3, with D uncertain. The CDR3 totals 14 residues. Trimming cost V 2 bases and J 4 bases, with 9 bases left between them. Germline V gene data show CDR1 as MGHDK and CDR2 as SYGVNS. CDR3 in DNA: TGTGCCAGCAGTGAACTAGGTGCAGGAAACACCATATATTTT. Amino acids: CASSELGAGNTIYF. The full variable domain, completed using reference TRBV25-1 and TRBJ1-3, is EADIYQTPRYLVIGTGKKITLECSQTMGHDKMYWYQQDPGMELHLIHYSYGVNSTEKGDLSSESTVSRIRTEHFPLTLESARPSHTSQYLCASSELGAGNTIYFGEGSWLTVV.

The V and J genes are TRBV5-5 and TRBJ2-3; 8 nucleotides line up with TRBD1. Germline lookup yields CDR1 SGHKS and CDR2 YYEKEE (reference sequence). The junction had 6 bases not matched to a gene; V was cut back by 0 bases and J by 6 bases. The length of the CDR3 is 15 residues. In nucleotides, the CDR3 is TGTGCCAGCAGCTTGGATGGGACAGGAGTTGATACGCAGTATTTT. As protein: CASSLDGTGVDTQYF.

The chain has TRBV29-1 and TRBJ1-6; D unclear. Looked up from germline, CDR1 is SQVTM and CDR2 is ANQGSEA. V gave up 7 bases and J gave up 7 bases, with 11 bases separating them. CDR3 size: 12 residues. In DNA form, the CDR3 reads TGCAGCGCGCAATACTTAAATTCACCCCTCCACTTT. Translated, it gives CSAQYLNSPLHF.

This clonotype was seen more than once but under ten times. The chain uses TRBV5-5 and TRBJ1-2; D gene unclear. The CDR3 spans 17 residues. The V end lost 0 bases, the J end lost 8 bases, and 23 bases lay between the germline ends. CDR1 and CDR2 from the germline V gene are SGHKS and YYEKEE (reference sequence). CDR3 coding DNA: TGTGCCAGCAGCTTGGAACTCAGTCCCCTATATTATTGGGGCTACACCTTC. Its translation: CASSLELSPLYYWGYTF.

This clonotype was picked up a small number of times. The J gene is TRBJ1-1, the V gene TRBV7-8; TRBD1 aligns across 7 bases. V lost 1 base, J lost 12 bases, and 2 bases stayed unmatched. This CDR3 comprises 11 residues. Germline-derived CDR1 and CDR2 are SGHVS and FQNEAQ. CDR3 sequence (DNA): TGTGCCAGCAGCTTAGGGGACAGATCTTTCTTT. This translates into CASSLGDRSFF.

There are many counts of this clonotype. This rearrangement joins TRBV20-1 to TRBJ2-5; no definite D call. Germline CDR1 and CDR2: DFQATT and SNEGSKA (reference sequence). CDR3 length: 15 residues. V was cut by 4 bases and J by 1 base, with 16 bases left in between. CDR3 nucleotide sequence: TGCAGTGCTACGACCGTCCTATACCCCCAAGAGACCCAGTACTTC. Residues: CSATTVLYPQETQYF.

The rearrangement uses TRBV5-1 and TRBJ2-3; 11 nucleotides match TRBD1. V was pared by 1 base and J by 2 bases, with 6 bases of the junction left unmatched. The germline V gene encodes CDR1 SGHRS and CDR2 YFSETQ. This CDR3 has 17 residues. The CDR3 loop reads CASSLFGTGGATDTQYF. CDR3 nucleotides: TGCGCCAGCAGCTTGTTCGGGACAGGGGGGGCCACAGATACGCAGTATTTT.

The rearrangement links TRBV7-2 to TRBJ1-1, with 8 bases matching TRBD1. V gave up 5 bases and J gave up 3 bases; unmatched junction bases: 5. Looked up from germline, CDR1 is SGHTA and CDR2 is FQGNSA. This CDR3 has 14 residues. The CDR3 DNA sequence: TGTGCCAGCAGCCGTTCCAGGGGGCACACTGAAGCTTTCTTT. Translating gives CASSRSRGHTEAFF.

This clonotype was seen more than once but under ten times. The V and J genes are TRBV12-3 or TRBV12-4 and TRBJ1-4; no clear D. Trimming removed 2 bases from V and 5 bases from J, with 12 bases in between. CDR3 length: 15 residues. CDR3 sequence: CASSLSSGLNEKLFF. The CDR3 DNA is TGTGCCAGCAGTTTATCGTCGGGGTTAAATGAAAAACTGTTTTTT.

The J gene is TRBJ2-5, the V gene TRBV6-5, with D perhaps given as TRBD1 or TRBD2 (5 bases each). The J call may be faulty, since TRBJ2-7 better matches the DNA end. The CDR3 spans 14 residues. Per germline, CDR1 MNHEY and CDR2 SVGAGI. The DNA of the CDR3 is TGTGCCAGCAGTTACTGGGACGGTCCCTACGAGCAGTACTTC. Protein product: CASSYWDGPYEQYF.

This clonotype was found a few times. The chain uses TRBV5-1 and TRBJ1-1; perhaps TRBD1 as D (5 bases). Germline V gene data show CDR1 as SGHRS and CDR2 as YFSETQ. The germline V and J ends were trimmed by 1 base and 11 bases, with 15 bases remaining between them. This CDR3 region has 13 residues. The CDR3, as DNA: TGCGCCAGCAGCTTGCCCGCCGGGGCTGGCGCTTTCTTT. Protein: CASSLPAGAGAFF.

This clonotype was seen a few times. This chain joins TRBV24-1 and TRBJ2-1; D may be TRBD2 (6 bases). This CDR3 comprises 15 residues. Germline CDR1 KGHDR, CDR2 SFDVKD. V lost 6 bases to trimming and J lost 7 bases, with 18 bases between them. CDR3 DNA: TGTGCCACCAGTCGGTCGGGGAGGCCGGATAATGAGCAGTTCTTC. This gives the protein CATSRSGRPDNEQFF.